The 18 T cell receptor beta chains given below trace back to one sample, sequenced in a study of OX40 agonist ivuxolimab in advanced cancers. Repertoires were generated with immunoSEQ multiplex PCR, while TCRdb's copy carries only in-frame clones and drops some. Of approximately 80,000 clones listed, approximately 89% are singletons. The sequences come from CD4+ or CD8+ T cells sorted from blood, collected in a trial of the OX40 agonist ivuxolimab. The receptors shown here come from an adult with an advanced solid tumor such as melanoma, head and neck, liver or kidney cancer.

This chain links TRBV5-6 with TRBJ2-3; D is tentatively TRBD1 or TRBD2 (5 bases each). Germline CDR1 SGHDT, CDR2 YYEEEE. CDR3 size: 15 residues. The V end lost 1 base, the J end lost 2 bases, and 11 bases lay between the germline ends. This CDR3 reads CASSLLGEPTDTQYF. The CDR3 DNA sequence: TGTGCCAGCAGCTTGCTGGGGGAACCCACAGATACGCAGTATTTT.

This chain connects TRBV7-8 to TRBJ1-1; 7 nucleotides line up with TRBD1. CDR1 and CDR2 (germline): SGHVS, FQNEAQ. V shed 5 bases and J 0 bases; nucleotides not matched to a gene: 3. The CDR3 spans 14 residues. The CDR3 loop reads CASSLTGVNTEAFF. DNA for the CDR3: TGTGCCAGCAGCCTTACAGGGGTGAACACTGAAGCTTTCTTT.

V and J are TRBV27 and TRBJ2-1, with TRBD2 identical over 12 bases. The CDR3 has 19 residues. Germline V gives CDR1 MNHEY, CDR2 SMNVEV (reference sequence). Trimming removed 2 bases from V and 3 bases from J; junction bases left unmatched: 11. This CDR3 reads CASSLRLAGGTNLYNEQFF. CDR3 nucleotides: TGTGCCAGCAGTTTACGGCTAGCGGGGGGGACTAACCTCTACAATGAGCAGTTCTTC.

The chain has TRBV19 and TRBJ1-5; D not resolved. Germline values: CDR1 LNHDA, CDR2 SQIVND (reference sequence). The V end lost 3 bases, the J end lost 0 bases, and 9 bases lay between the germline ends. The CDR3 totals 15 residues. CDR3 in amino acids: CASSIMGSSNQPQHF. DNA of the CDR3: TGTGCCAGTAGTATTATGGGTTCTAGCAATCAGCCCCAGCATTTT.

V gene TRBV7-8 combines with J gene TRBJ2-4; 7 bases align to TRBD1. Losses at the gene ends were 5 bases for V and 1 base for J; bases not matched to a gene: 8. This CDR3 has 16 amino acids. Germline CDR1 and CDR2: SGHVS and FQNEAQ. The DNA for the CDR3 is TGTGCCAGCAGCAACAGGGGCCCCCTGGCCAAAAACATTCAGTACTTC. Its protein product is CASSNRGPLAKNIQYF.

This chain joins TRBV2 and TRBJ2-2; D might be TRBD1 or TRBD2, each matching 5 bases. CDR1 SNHLY and CDR2 FYNNEI come from the germline V gene. This CDR3 has 14 amino acids. V was cut by 6 bases and J by 6 bases, with 14 bases left in between. The CDR3: CASRRDGLPGELFF. CDR3 sequence (DNA): TGTGCCAGCAGACGGGACGGATTGCCCGGGGAGCTGTTTTTT.

CDR3 coding DNA: TGTGCCAGCAGCGTAGCCTCGCTTCCTCCGAGAGAGGGGAATCAGCCCCAGCATTTT. Translation gives CASSVASLPPREGNQPQHF. The chain uses TRBV9 and TRBJ1-5; possibly TRBD1 for D (5 bases). The CDR3 length is 19 residues. Between the trimmed V and J ends, which lost 0 bases and 4 bases, there was a span of 23 bases. The germline CDR1 and CDR2 sequences are SGDLS and YYNGEE.

CDR3 DNA sequence: TGCGCCAGCAGTCCAGGGGACGTCGGAGCTGGCGAGCAGTACTTC. It encodes CASSPGDVGAGEQYF. The V and J genes are TRBV5-1 and TRBJ2-7, with TRBD1 as a possible D gene (6 bases). The germline gives CDR1 SGHRS, CDR2 YFSETQ. The CDR3 is made up of 15 amino acids. The V and J ends lost 5 bases and 6 bases respectively, with 21 bases between them. The variable domain in full, with the rest retrieved from reference TRBV5-1 and TRBJ2-7, is KAGVTQTPRYLIKTRGQQVTLSCSPISGHRSVSWYQQTPGQGLQFLFEYFSETQRNKGNFPGRFSGRQFSNSRSEMNVSTLELGDSALYLCASSPGDVGAGEQYFGPGTRLTVT.

The rearrangement uses TRBV10-2 and TRBJ1-1, with D possibly TRBD1 on 5 matching bases. The germline CDR1 and CDR2 sequences are WSHSY and SAAADI. The CDR3 contains 13 residues. V shed 6 bases and J shed 6 bases, with 14 bases lying between them. The CDR3 DNA sequence: TGCGCCAGCAGGGACAATCCCCCATCTGAAGCTTTCTTT. Translation gives CASRDNPPSEAFF.

This clone was counted once. This chain connects TRBV30 to TRBJ2-7; the D gene is possibly TRBD2 (6 bases). Germline loops: CDR1 GTSNPN, CDR2 SVGIG (reference sequence). V dropped 0 bases and J dropped 2 bases, with 14 bases sitting between them. This CDR3 is 15 amino acids long. The CDR3 sequence is CAWSVGGSGPYEQYF. The CDR3 DNA sequence: TGTGCCTGGAGTGTAGGAGGGTCTGGGCCCTACGAGCAGTACTTC. Full variable domain (outside the CDR3, taken from reference TRBV30 and TRBJ2-7): SQTIHQWPATLVQPVGSPLSLECTVEGTSNPNLYWYRQAAGRGLQLLFYSVGIGQISSEVPQNLSASRPQDRQFILSSKKLLLSDSGFYLCAWSVGGSGPYEQYFGPGTRLTVT.

V gene TRBV19 combines with J gene TRBJ2-7; either TRBD1 or TRBD2 may fit D (5 bases each). The CDR3 spans 16 residues. V was shortened by 3 bases and J by 6 bases, with 21 bases between the two germline ends. CDR1 LNHDA and CDR2 SQIVND come from the germline V gene (reference sequence). Here the CDR3 DNA reads TGTGCCAGTAGTATCTACCGGGACGCGGATTTCGTCGAGCAGTACTTC. It specifies CASSIYRDADFVEQYF. Looking up the rest from reference TRBV19 and TRBJ2-7 gives the full variable domain: DGGITQSPKYLFRKEGQNVTLSCEQNLNHDAMYWYRQDPGQGLRLIYYSQIVNDFQKGDIAEGYSVSREKKESFPLTVTSAQKNPTAFYLCASSIYRDADFVEQYFGPGTRLTVT.

This clone was seen only once. The chain uses TRBV9 and TRBJ2-5; 10 bases fit TRBD1. Germline V gene data show CDR1 as SGDLS and CDR2 as YYNGEE. V lost 3 bases to trimming and J lost 2 bases; unmatched junction nucleotides: 7. The CDR3 covers 16 residues. The CDR3 is CASSEGQGRGQETQYF. CDR3 DNA: TGTGCCAGCAGCGAGGGACAGGGGCGCGGGCAAGAGACCCAGTACTTC.

The CDR3: CASSLQGTYGYTF. The CDR3 region has the DNA TGTGCCAGCAGCTTACAGGGGACCTATGGCTACACCTTC. V gene TRBV7-9 combines with J gene TRBJ1-2; TRBD1 might be the D (6 bases). CDR3 size: 13 residues. Germline V gene sequence: CDR1 SEHNR, CDR2 FQNEAQ (reference sequence). V was pared by 2 bases and J by 4 bases, with 8 bases between.

V and J are TRBV28 and TRBJ2-1; the D gene could be TRBD1 or TRBD2 (6 bases each). The V gene's germline CDR1 is MDHEN and CDR2 SYDVKM. The CDR3 extends over 16 amino acids. Trimming stripped 6 bases from V and 10 bases from J, with 25 bases between. CDR3 sequence (DNA): TGTGCCAGCAGCCCGGACCGGGGGCTTGCTAATGGAGAGCAGTTCTTC. Translation gives CASSPDRGLANGEQFF. Based on the CDR3 plus reference TRBV28 and TRBJ2-1, the full variable domain is DVKVTQSSRYLVKRTGEKVFLECVQDMDHENMFWYRQDPGLGLRLIYFSYDVKMKEKGDIPEGYSVSREKKERFSLILESASTNQTSMYLCASSPDRGLANGEQFFGPGTRLTVL.

This clone was seen once. The V and J genes are TRBV5-1 and TRBJ2-2, with TRBD1 identical over 8 bases. V lost 2 bases, J lost 1 base, and 7 bases stayed unmatched. The CDR3 sequence is 17 residues long. CDR1 is SGHRS, CDR2 YFSETQ, per germline. CDR3 sequence reads: CASSFRTGQGNTGELFF. CDR3 bases: TGCGCCAGCAGCTTCCGGACAGGGCAGGGGAACACCGGGGAGCTGTTTTTT.

V gene TRBV27 combines with J gene TRBJ1-2, with D perhaps matching TRBD1 (6 bases). Trimming took off 2 bases at V and 3 bases at J, with 13 bases between the two ends. The CDR3 runs to 15 residues. CDR1 and CDR2 (germline): MNHEY, SMNVEV (reference sequence). The CDR3 DNA follows: TGTGCCAGCAGTTTAACAGGGAGTGCGGACTATGGCTACACCTTC. Its protein is CASSLTGSADYGYTF.

J is TRBJ2-4 and V is TRBV25-1; 7 bases are shared with TRBD2. The CDR3 runs to 14 residues. CDR1 and CDR2 from the germline V gene are MGHDK and SYGVNS. V lost 6 bases to trimming and J lost 8 bases; unmatched junction nucleotides: 10. The CDR3 coding sequence is TGTGCCAGCAGGGGTTTCGAGGGGAGGGACATTCAGTACTTC. Amino acids: CASRGFEGRDIQYF.

J is TRBJ1-2 and V is TRBV5-1; maybe TRBD1 (5 bases). Per the germline V gene, CDR1 is SGHRS and CDR2 is YFSETQ. Trimming left V 0 bases short and J 5 bases short, with 11 bases between. This CDR3 region has 14 residues. The CDR3 here is CASSLGDSEYGYTF. DNA for the CDR3: TGCGCCAGCAGCTTGGGGGACTCGGAGTATGGCTACACCTTC.